This T cell receptor beta chain was obtained from a study of cytomegalovirus exposure and HLA in healthy donors. Overall study: An early data release held around 80 million unique TCRs from HLA-typed donors.

V was trimmed by 2 bases and J by 8 bases, leaving 12 bases between them. The CDR3 runs 14 residues. Per germline, CDR1 MNHEY and CDR2 SVGAGI. PCR used 60 Vbeta primers and 13 Jbeta primers. The method was immunoSEQ multiplex PCR; TCRdb's version includes in-frame clones alone and lacks a portion of them. The sample lists 95,000 or so clones, around 70% occurring once. The source is a woman in her forties or fifties in good health and CMV-seropositive. Sequencing was carried out using PBMCs. V gene TRBV6-5 combines with J gene TRBJ1-4; unclear D gene. CDR3 in amino acids: CASSYPRRREKLFF. CDR3 DNA: TGTGCCAGCAGTTACCCCAGAAGGAGGGAAAAACTGTTTTTT.